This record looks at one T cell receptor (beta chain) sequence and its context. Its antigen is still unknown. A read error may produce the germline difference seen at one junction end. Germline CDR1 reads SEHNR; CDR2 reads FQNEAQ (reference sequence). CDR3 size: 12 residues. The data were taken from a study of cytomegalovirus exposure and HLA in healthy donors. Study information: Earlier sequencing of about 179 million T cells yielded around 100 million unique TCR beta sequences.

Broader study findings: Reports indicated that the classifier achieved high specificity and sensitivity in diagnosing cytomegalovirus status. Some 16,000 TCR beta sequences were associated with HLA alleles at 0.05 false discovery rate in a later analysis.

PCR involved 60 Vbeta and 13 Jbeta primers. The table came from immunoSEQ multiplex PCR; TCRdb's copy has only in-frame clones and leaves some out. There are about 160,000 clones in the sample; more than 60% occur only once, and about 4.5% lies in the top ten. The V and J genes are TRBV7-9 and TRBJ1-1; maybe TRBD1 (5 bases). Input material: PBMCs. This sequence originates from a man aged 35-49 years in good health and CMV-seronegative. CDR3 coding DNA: TGTTCCAGCAGCTTAATACAGGACCGGGCTTTCTTT. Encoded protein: CSSSLIQDRAFF.